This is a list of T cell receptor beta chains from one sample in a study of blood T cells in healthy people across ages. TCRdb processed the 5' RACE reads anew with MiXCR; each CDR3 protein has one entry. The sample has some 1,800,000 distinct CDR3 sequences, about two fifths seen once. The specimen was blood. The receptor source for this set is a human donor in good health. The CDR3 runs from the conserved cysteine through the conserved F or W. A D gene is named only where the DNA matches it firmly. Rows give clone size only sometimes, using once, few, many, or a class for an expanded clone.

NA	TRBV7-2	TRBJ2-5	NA	CASSLGPGSPTQYF	TGTGCCAGCAGCTTAGGTCCAGGGAGCCCGACCCAGTACTTC
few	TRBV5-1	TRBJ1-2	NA	CASSPMSRDGYTF	TGCGCCAGCAGCCCGATGAGCAGGGATGGCTACACCTTC
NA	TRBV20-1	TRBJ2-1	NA	CSAEGTFNEQFF	TGCAGTGCGGAGGGGACTTTCAATGAGCAGTTCTTC
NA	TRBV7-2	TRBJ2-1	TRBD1	CASSPDRVGYNEQVF	TGTGCCAGCAGCCCAGACAGGGTGGGGTACAATGAGCAGGTCTTC
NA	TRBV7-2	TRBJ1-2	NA	CASSLQDGLYGYTF	TGTGCCAGCAGCCTCCAGGACGGTCTTTATGGCTACACCTTC
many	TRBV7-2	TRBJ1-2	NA	CASSLAGEVAGYTF	TGTGCCAGCAGCTTAGCGGGGGAGGTGGCTGGCTACACCTTC
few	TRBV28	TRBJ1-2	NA	CASSSFGRGDGYTF	TGTGCCAGCAGTTCCTTCGGGAGGGGCGATGGCTACACCTTC
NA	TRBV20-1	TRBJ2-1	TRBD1	CSAARQGPWDEQFF	TGCAGTGCCGCAAGACAGGGCCCTTGGGATGAGCAGTTCTTC
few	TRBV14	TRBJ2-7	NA	CASSQDGAGVDEQYF	TGTGCCAGCAGCCAAGATGGGGCAGGGGTCGACGAGCAGTACTTC
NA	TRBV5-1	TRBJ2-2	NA	CASSLVQGSGELFF	TGCGCCAGCAGCTTAGTACAGGGCTCCGGGGAGCTGTTTTTT
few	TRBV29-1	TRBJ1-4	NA	CSVQLTVYNEKLFF	TGCAGCGTGCAGCTGACAGTTTATAATGAAAAACTGTTTTTT
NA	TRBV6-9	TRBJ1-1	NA	CARKTGPNEAFF	TGTGCCAGGAAAACAGGACCAAACGAAGCTTTCTTT
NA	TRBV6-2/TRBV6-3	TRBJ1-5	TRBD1	CASSGSTGGFPPMVNQPQHF	TGTGCCAGCAGTGGGTCGACAGGGGGCTTTCCCCCAATGGTCAATCAGCCCCAGCATTTT
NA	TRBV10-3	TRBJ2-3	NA	CAISGVAWLDTQYF	TGTGCCATCAGCGGCGTCGCGTGGTTAGATACGCAGTATTTT
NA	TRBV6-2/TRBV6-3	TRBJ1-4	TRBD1	CACSRIPGQPNEKLFF	TGTGCCTGCAGTCGTATACCGGGACAGCCTAATGAAAAACTGTTTTTT
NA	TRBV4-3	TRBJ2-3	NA	CAGSQSSGGETDTQYF	TGCGCCGGCAGCCAATCGTCGGGCGGGGAAACAGATACGCAGTATTTT
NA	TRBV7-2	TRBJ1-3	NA	CASSLSGTSKFLRNTIYF	TGTGCCAGCAGCTTAAGTGGTACTTCGAAATTCTTGCGAAACACCATATATTTT
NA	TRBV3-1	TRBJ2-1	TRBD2	CASSQDPSGGANEQCF	TGTGCCAGCAGCCAAGACCCCAGCGGGGGGGCGAATGAGCAGTGCTTC
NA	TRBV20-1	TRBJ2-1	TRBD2	CSAPAGGILYNEQFF	TGCAGTGCTCCAGCGGGGGGGATACTTTACAATGAGCAGTTCTTC
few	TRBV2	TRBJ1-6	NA	CASRAASPLHF	TGTGCCAGCAGGGCGGCATCACCCCTCCACTTT
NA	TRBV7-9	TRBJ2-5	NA	CASSLARRGETQYF	TGTGCCAGCAGCTTAGCGCGTAGGGGGGAGACCCAGTACTTC
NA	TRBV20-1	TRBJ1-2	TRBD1	CSAPRRDSAGSGGYTF	TGCAGTGCTCCGAGGCGGGACAGCGCCGGTTCTGGGGGCTACACCTTC
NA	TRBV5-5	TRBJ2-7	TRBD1	CASSLGRDRSYYEQYF	TGTGCCAGCAGCTTGGGGCGGGACAGGTCTTACTACGAGCAGTACTTC
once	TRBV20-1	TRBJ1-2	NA	CSAPGTNSYFNYGYTF	TGCAGTGCTCCCGGGACAAATTCGTATTTTAACTATGGCTACACCTTC
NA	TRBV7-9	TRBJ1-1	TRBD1	CASSQNRGRGAEAFF	TGTGCCAGCAGCCAAAACAGGGGGCGCGGCGCTGAAGCTTTCTTT
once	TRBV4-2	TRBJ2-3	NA	CASSRRPLTDTQYF	TGTGCCAGCAGCCGCCGCCCCCTCACAGATACGCAGTATTTT
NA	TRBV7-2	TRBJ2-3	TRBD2	CASSLVPQLAGGTDTQYF	TGTGCCAGCAGCTTAGTACCCCAACTAGCGGGGGGGACAGATACGCAGTATTTT